Presented here are 20 T cell receptor beta chains from one specimen sequenced in a study of regulatory T cells in long-lasting Graves disease. Time point defined: newly diagnosed GD, antithyroid drugs for less than 3 months. Generation of the TCR library employed RNA extracted from PBMCs. TCR beta libraries were built with iRepertoire HTBI primers and Arm-PCR of CDR3 regions. TCRdb used MiXCR to reprocess the multiplex PCR reads, holding one entry per CDR3 protein. Among about 440,000 distinct CDR3 sequences listed, roughly 15% were seen once. These data also formed part of another study, on T cells in Graves' hyperthyroidism and ophthalmopathy.

Sequencing used peripheral blood mononuclear cells (PBMCs), obtained at new diagnosis, from a patient treated with antithyroid drugs. The receptors derive from a woman aged 25 to 39 with Graves disease.

This clonotype came up many times. V usage is TRBV24-1 and J usage is TRBJ2-6; no reliable D call. This CDR3 is 17 amino acids long. The germline V gene encodes CDR1 KGHDR and CDR2 SFDVKD. The V gene lost 3 bases and the J gene lost 0 bases, with 11 bases spanning the gap. CDR3 region: CATSDPKRYSGANVLTF. CDR3 DNA sequence: TGTGCCACCAGTGATCCAAAACGATACTCTGGGGCCAACGTCCTGACTTTC.

A word on this clonotype: A read error may be the cause here, since a much bigger clone is one base away. V and J are TRBV27 and TRBJ2-1; 9 bases fit TRBD2. The germline V gene has CDR1 MNHEY and CDR2 SMNVEV (reference sequence). This CDR3 spans 16 amino acids. The CDR3 protein is CASSLLSSGTYNGQFF. In nucleotides, the CDR3 is TGTGCCAGCAGTTTACTATCTAGCGGGACGTACAATGGGCAGTTCTTC.

This clonotype was counted many times. The chain has TRBV20-1 and TRBJ2-1, with 11 nucleotides matching TRBD1. The CDR3 is made up of 16 amino acids. V dropped 4 bases and J dropped 8; count of bases not matched to a gene: 13. From germline, CDR1 is DFQATT and CDR2 SNEGSKA (reference sequence). CDR3 protein: CSATYHGQGADYEQFF. CDR3 in DNA: TGCAGTGCTACCTACCATGGACAGGGGGCTGATTATGAGCAGTTCTTC.

The table lists this clonotype with a few counts. The rearrangement uses TRBV7-9 and TRBJ2-1, with 7 bases aligning to TRBD2. Germline values: CDR1 SEHNR, CDR2 FQNEAQ (reference sequence). The length of the CDR3 is 16 residues. The ends lost 5 bases at V and 7 bases at J; junction bases unmatched: 14. In DNA form, the CDR3 reads TGTGCCAGCAGCCTAGGGAGGGGAATTAGCTGGAATGAGCAGTTCTTC. Encoded protein: CASSLGRGISWNEQFF.

The chain carries TRBV5-1 and TRBJ2-5; D not resolved. V lost 4 bases and J lost 5, with 6 bases in between. The CDR3 runs to 11 residues. The germline V gene has CDR1 SGHRS and CDR2 YFSETQ. CDR3 residues: CASSQDETQYF. As DNA, the CDR3 is TGCGCCAGCAGCCAGGACGAGACCCAGTACTTC. Together with reference TRBV5-1 and TRBJ2-5, the CDR3 gives the full variable domain: KAGVTQTPRYLIKTRGQQVTLSCSPISGHRSVSWYQQTPGQGLQFLFEYFSETQRNKGNFPGRFSGRQFSNSRSEMNVSTLELGDSALYLCASSQDETQYFGPGTRLLVL.

The sample holds many counts of this clonotype. The chain links TRBV10-3 to TRBJ2-1; D gene ambiguous. Germline loops: CDR1 ENHRY, CDR2 SYGVKD. This CDR3 has 13 residues. Deletions cut 7 bases from V and 2 bases from J, with 9 bases between. CDR3 region: CAINFQPYNEQFF. DNA for the CDR3: TGTGCCATCAACTTCCAGCCCTACAATGAGCAGTTCTTC.

Ten or more counts support this clonotype. The chain uses TRBV7-3 and TRBJ2-1, with D possibly being TRBD2 (5 bases). Trimming pared 4 bases from V and 2 bases from J, leaving 15 bases between. Germline values: CDR1 SGHTA, CDR2 FQGTGA. The CDR3 loop spans 16 amino acids. The CDR3 here is CASSSPPQRAYNEQFF. DNA for the CDR3: TGTGCCAGCAGCTCACCCCCACAGAGGGCCTACAATGAGCAGTTCTTC.

This clonotype was seen a few times. With a much larger clone just one base away, this may be a read error. The chain employs TRBV28 and TRBJ2-7; 10 bases map to TRBD1. V was clipped by 6 bases and J by 6 bases; unmatched bases: 14. The CDR3 length is 16 residues. Germline CDR1 MDHEN, CDR2 SYDVKM. DNA of the CDR3: TGTGCCAGCAGCCCCCCCCTGACAGGGGGCTGGTGCGAGCAGTACTTC. Its translation is CASSPPLTGGWCEQYF.

There are a few counts of this clonotype. CDR3 amino acids: CSASPPGPNYGYTF. CDR3 DNA sequence: TGCAGTGCTAGTCCTCCGGGGCCTAACTATGGCTACACCTTC. The rearrangement links TRBV20-1 to TRBJ1-2, with D possibly being TRBD1 (5 bases). Trimming removed 3 bases at V and 0 bases at J, with 11 bases between. Germline CDR1 DFQATT, CDR2 SNEGSKA (reference sequence). The CDR3 runs 14 residues.

Regarding this clonotype: A read error is the likely source, as a far larger clone sits one nucleotide away. The chain employs TRBV11-2 and TRBJ1-1; TRBD1 agrees at 7 bases. The trim removed 5 bases at V and 1 base at J, leaving 10 bases unmatched. Germline values: CDR1 SGHAT, CDR2 FQNNGV. The CDR3 spans 16 residues. This CDR3 reads CASSGSFRDRNTEAFF. In DNA form, the CDR3 reads TGTGCCAGCAGCGGGAGCTTCCGGGACAGGAACACTGAAGCTTTCTTT.

This clonotype was found a few times. The chain combines TRBV29-1 with TRBJ2-5, with D unresolved. The V and J ends lost 0 bases and 3 bases respectively, with 8 bases between them. Germline V gives CDR1 SQVTM, CDR2 ANQGSEA. There are 13 residues in the CDR3. The CDR3 is CSVEDQVEETQYF. The CDR3 DNA is TGCAGCGTTGAAGATCAAGTCGAAGAGACCCAGTACTTC.

A remark on this clonotype: A far more abundant clone sits one base away, making this likely a read error. The chain recombines TRBV6-2 or TRBV6-3 with TRBJ2-1, with 9 bases matching TRBD2. The V segment lost 5 bases and the J segment 10 bases; nucleotides outside the gene matches: 12. The CDR3 contains 15 residues. CDR1 MNHEY and CDR2 SVGEGT come from the germline V gene. This chain's CDR3 is CASSEDAGGPLEQFF. CDR3 DNA sequence: TGTGCCAGCAGTGAAGACGCGGGAGGGCCCCTCGAGCAGTTCTTC.

This clonotype was seen ten or more times. This sequence joins TRBV19 and TRBJ2-7, with 7 bases fitting TRBD1. Germline CDR1 is LNHDA and CDR2 is SQIVND (reference sequence). This CDR3 comprises 14 residues. V shed 10 bases, J shed 0 bases, and the junction held 9 bases outside the gene matches. The CDR3 is CATTPGQSSYEQYF. CDR3 in DNA: TGTGCCACTACACCGGGACAGAGCTCCTACGAGCAGTACTTC.

This clonotype was counted a single time. With a much larger clone just one base away, this may be a read error. The rearrangement uses TRBV20-1 and TRBJ2-7; no clear D gene. Germline V CDR1 and CDR2: DFQATT, SNEGSKA (reference sequence). This CDR3 is 14 amino acids long. CDR3 protein: CSARGTGSSYELYF. DNA of the CDR3: TGCAGTGCTAGAGGAACTGGCTCCTCCTACGAGCTGTACTTC.

In the case of this clonotype: With a much larger clone just one base away, this may be a read error. The chain joins TRBV10-3 to TRBJ2-7; 9 nucleotides match TRBD2. After removal of 7 bases from V and 7 bases from J, the junction contained 14 bases not matched to a gene. Germline assignment: CDR1 ENHRY and CDR2 SYGVKD. The CDR3 spans 15 residues. The CDR3 is CAITQGGTSLREQYF. DNA of the CDR3: TGTGCCATCACCCAGGGGGGGACTAGCCTACGGGAGCAGTACTTC.

This clonotype was recorded many times. The chain links TRBV11-2 to TRBJ1-5; tentative D call: TRBD1 (6 bases). The CDR3 has 19 residues. From germline, CDR1 is SGHAT and CDR2 FQNNGV. With 7 bases removed from V and 0 bases from J, the gap between germline ends came to 25 bases. The CDR3 loop reads CASTLSGQTKIYSNQPQHF. CDR3 bases: TGTGCCAGCACCCTAAGTGGACAGACGAAAATCTATAGCAATCAGCCCCAGCATTTT.

This clonotype was detected many times. The rearrangement joins TRBV27 to TRBJ2-1; D is uncertain. V lost 3 bases and J lost 2, with 5 bases in between. CDR1 is MNHEY and CDR2 is SMNVEV in the germline V gene (reference sequence). This CDR3 is built from 13 residues. The CDR3: CASSFEAYNEQFF. The DNA for the CDR3 is TGTGCCAGCAGTTTTGAGGCCTACAATGAGCAGTTCTTC.

This clonotype showed up just a few times. The chain is built from TRBV9 and TRBJ2-3, with D hard to call. This CDR3 is built from 12 residues. Trimming pared 3 bases from V and 3 bases from J, leaving 5 bases between. Germline values: CDR1 SGDLS, CDR2 YYNGEE. The CDR3: CASSGMTDTQYF. DNA for the CDR3: TGTGCCAGCAGCGGGATGACAGATACGCAGTATTTT.

This clonotype was picked up a small number of times. This chain connects TRBV7-3 to TRBJ2-3; the D gene could be TRBD1 or TRBD2 (5 bases each). Trimming cost V 2 bases and J 3 bases, with 15 bases left between them. The CDR3 has 16 amino acids. Germline lookup yields CDR1 SGHTA and CDR2 FQGTGA. The CDR3 coding sequence is TGTGCCAGCAGCTTATCCGGGGCAGGGTTGACAGATACGCAGTATTTT. As protein: CASSLSGAGLTDTQYF.

The rearrangement joins TRBV29-1 to TRBJ2-4; weak D call: TRBD2 (6 bases). This CDR3 is 14 amino acids long. Trimming shortened V by 7 bases and J by 2 bases, and 15 bases separated the two germline ends. Germline V lookup: CDR1 SQVTM, CDR2 ANQGSEA. The CDR3 loop reads CSAQSGLTKNIQYF. The CDR3 region has the DNA TGCAGCGCACAGAGCGGGCTAACCAAAAACATTCAGTACTTC.